The rows below give T cell receptor beta chains drawn from one sample of a study of regulatory T cells in long-lasting Graves disease. TCRdb analysed the multiplex PCR reads with MiXCR anew, one entry per CDR3 protein. The sample carries approximately 380,000 distinct CDR3 sequences, under 25% recorded once. Sequences were derived from peripheral blood mononuclear cells (PBMCs), sampled when the disease was refractory, from a patient treated with antithyroid drugs. The receptors come from a female donor with Graves disease. The CDR3 runs from the conserved cysteine through the conserved F or W. Each record gives: J gene, V gene, clone size, D gene, CDR3 protein, CDR3 DNA. D genes are given only for firm matches. Expanded clones get a size class; other rows say once, few or many, or leave the size out.

J: TRBJ2-7; V: TRBV20-1; size: many; D: TRBD1; CDR3: CSAKKPGQSYEQYF; DNA: TGCAGTGCGAAAAAACCGGGACAGTCCTACGAGCAGTACTTC
J: TRBJ1-1; V: TRBV19; size: .; D: TRBD1; CDR3: CASRPTGITEAFF; DNA: TGTGCCAGTAGGCCGACAGGGATCACTGAAGCTTTCTTT
J: TRBJ2-7; V: TRBV20-1; size: .; D: .; CDR3: CSARLPSVSYEQYF; DNA: TGCAGTGCTAGGCTTCCTAGCGTCTCCTACGAGCAGTACTTC
J: TRBJ1-2; V: TRBV7-2; size: .; D: TRBD1; CDR3: CASSYSGQGLANYGYTF; DNA: TGTGCCAGCAGCTACTCGGGACAGGGGTTAGCTAACTATGGCTACACCTTC
J: TRBJ2-7; V: TRBV27; size: many; D: .; CDR3: CASSSRTPGLIRYF; DNA: TGTGCCAGCAGTTCCAGGACCCCAGGTCTAATTCGGTACTTC
J: TRBJ2-7; V: TRBV28; size: many; D: TRBD1; CDR3: CASSFGAGQGFYEQYF; DNA: TGTGCCAGCAGTTTCGGGGCGGGACAGGGGTTCTACGAGCAGTACTTC
J: TRBJ2-7; V: TRBV13; size: many; D: .; CDR3: CASSLTSAENYEQYF; DNA: TGTGCCAGCAGCTTAACTTCGGCGGAAAACTACGAGCAGTACTTC
J: TRBJ2-7; V: TRBV20-1; size: many; D: .; CDR3: CSARVSGFSYEQYF; DNA: TGCAGTGCTAGAGTGTCCGGGTTTAGCTACGAGCAGTACTTC
J: TRBJ2-7; V: TRBV24-1; size: .; D: TRBD2; CDR3: CATSDPRASGGVEQYF; DNA: TGTGCCACCAGTGATCCTCGGGCCAGCGGGGGGGTCGAGCAGTACTTC
J: TRBJ1-1; V: TRBV29-1; size: .; D: .; CDR3: CSVQGAEAFF; DNA: TGCAGCGTTCAGGGCGCTGAAGCTTTCTTT
J: TRBJ2-1; V: TRBV11-2; size: many; D: TRBD2; CDR3: CASSLPGRVGNEQFF; DNA: TGTGCCAGCAGCCTTCCTGGGAGGGTTGGCAATGAGCAGTTCTTC
J: TRBJ2-5; V: TRBV18; size: .; D: .; CDR3: CASSPFTSKETQYF; DNA: TGTGCCAGCTCACCTTTCACTAGCAAGGAGACCCAGTACTTC
J: TRBJ2-5; V: TRBV7-2; size: many; D: .; CDR3: CASSLGQGSGTQYF; DNA: TGTGCCAGCAGCTTAGGACAGGGTAGCGGGACCCAGTACTTC
J: TRBJ2-1; V: TRBV6-6; size: .; D: .; CDR3: CASSYSRSGEQFF; DNA: TGTGCCAGCAGTTACTCGAGGAGCGGTGAGCAGTTCTTC
J: TRBJ1-3; V: TRBV28; size: .; D: .; CDR3: CASSFVVGNTIYF; DNA: TGTGCCAGCAGTTTTGTGGTAGGGAACACCATATATTTT
J: TRBJ2-7; V: TRBV20-1; size: many; D: .; CDR3: CSAKTDRTLYEQYF; DNA: TGCAGTGCTAAAACTGACAGAACATTATACGAGCAGTACTTC
J: TRBJ2-7; V: TRBV20-1; size: many; D: TRBD2; CDR3: CSATKLAAYEQYF; DNA: TGCAGTGCAACCAAGCTAGCGGCCTACGAGCAGTACTTC
J: TRBJ1-5; V: TRBV7-9; size: many; D: .; CDR3: CASSLVMLGLNNQPQHF; DNA: TGTGCCAGCAGCTTAGTTATGTTGGGGTTAAACAATCAGCCCCAGCATTTT
J: TRBJ2-3; V: TRBV14; size: .; D: .; CDR3: CASSQAATDTQYF; DNA: TGTGCCAGCAGCCAAGCGGCCACAGATACGCAGTATTTT
J: TRBJ2-3; V: TRBV14; size: .; D: TRBD2; CDR3: CASSQTSARTDTQYF; DNA: TGTGCCAGCAGCCAGACTAGCGCCCGCACAGATACGCAGTATTTT
J: TRBJ1-2; V: TRBV6-5; size: many; D: .; CDR3: CASSHSGVYGYTF; DNA: TGTGCCAGCAGTCACTCAGGGGTATATGGCTACACCTTC
J: TRBJ2-5; V: TRBV7-9; size: many; D: .; CDR3: CASRKNDLQETQYF; DNA: TGTGCCAGCCGCAAGAACGACCTACAAGAGACCCAGTACTTC
J: TRBJ2-5; V: TRBV7-2; size: many; D: .; CDR3: CASSLGGKQETQYF; DNA: TGTGCCAGCAGCTTGGGCGGGAAGCAAGAGACCCAGTACTTC
J: TRBJ1-1; V: TRBV7-9; size: .; D: TRBD1; CDR3: CASSVSTGGNTEAFF; DNA: TGTGCCAGCAGCGTTAGTACAGGGGGCAACACTGAAGCTTTCTTT
J: TRBJ1-5; V: TRBV6-1; size: few; D: TRBD1; CDR3: CASSERTGRNQPQHF; DNA: TGTGCCAGCAGCGAGAGGACAGGGAGGAATCAGCCCCAGCATTTT
J: TRBJ2-2; V: TRBV30; size: few; D: .; CDR3: CAWSVLDTGELFF; DNA: TGTGCCTGGAGTGTACTAGACACCGGGGAGCTGTTTTTT
J: TRBJ1-2; V: TRBV28; size: many; D: .; CDR3: CASSLSGTNYGYTF; DNA: TGTGCCAGCAGTTTAAGCGGGACTAACTATGGCTACACCTTC
J: TRBJ2-7; V: TRBV6-2/TRBV6-3; size: .; D: .; CDR3: CASSYERGKQYF; DNA: TGTGCCAGCAGTTACGAAAGGGGCAAGCAGTACTTC
J: TRBJ2-5; V: TRBV7-2; size: .; D: TRBD2; CDR3: CASSSPGLGGETQYF; DNA: TGTGCCAGCAGCTCCCCGGGACTAGGAGGAGAGACCCAGTACTTC
J: TRBJ1-3; V: TRBV2; size: many; D: TRBD1; CDR3: CASRSTGGTGNTIYF; DNA: TGTGCCAGCAGATCTACAGGGGGAACTGGAAACACCATATATTTT
J: TRBJ1-2; V: TRBV9; size: many; D: TRBD1; CDR3: CASSRTGGGELGGYTF; DNA: TGTGCCAGCAGCAGGACAGGGGGAGGGGAATTAGGCGGCTACACCTTC
J: TRBJ2-7; V: TRBV14; size: many; D: .; CDR3: CASSQAASSRQYF; DNA: TGTGCCAGCAGCCAAGCCGCATCTAGCCGGCAGTACTTC
J: TRBJ2-3; V: TRBV18; size: few; D: .; CDR3: CASSPPSSTDTQYF; DNA: TGTGCCAGCTCACCACCCTCTAGCACAGATACGCAGTATTTT
J: TRBJ2-7; V: TRBV5-1; size: .; D: TRBD2; CDR3: CASSPGLAGLPTYEQYF; DNA: TGCGCCAGCAGCCCGGGACTAGCGGGACTACCGACCTACGAGCAGTACTTC
J: TRBJ1-1; V: TRBV6-1; size: .; D: TRBD1; CDR3: CASSFYRGPMNTEAFF; DNA: TGTGCCAGCAGCTTTTACAGGGGGCCCATGAACACTGAAGCTTTCTTT
J: TRBJ2-7; V: TRBV6-1; size: .; D: TRBD2; CDR3: CASSPESGRYEQYF; DNA: TGTGCCAGCAGCCCAGAGAGCGGGAGGTACGAGCAGTACTTC
J: TRBJ2-5; V: TRBV4-3; size: few; D: TRBD1; CDR3: CASSHDDRGQETQYF; DNA: TGCGCCAGCAGCCATGATGACAGGGGGCAAGAGACCCAGTACTTC
J: TRBJ1-3; V: TRBV13; size: few; D: .; CDR3: CASSLWGSGNTIYF; DNA: TGTGCCAGCAGCTTATGGGGATCCGGGAACACCATATATTTT
J: TRBJ1-4; V: TRBV7-9; size: many; D: .; CDR3: CASTLTRDGGNEKLFF; DNA: TGTGCCAGCACCTTAACTCGGGACGGAGGGAATGAAAAACTGTTTTTT
J: TRBJ2-7; V: TRBV15; size: many; D: TRBD2; CDR3: CATSASGSLREQYF; DNA: TGTGCCACCAGCGCGAGCGGGAGTTTAAGAGAGCAGTACTTC
J: TRBJ2-7; V: TRBV20-1; size: .; D: .; CDR3: CSALRQGRDEQYF; DNA: TGCAGTGCCCTTCGGCAGGGCAGGGACGAGCAGTACTTC
J: TRBJ2-7; V: TRBV11-2; size: few; D: .; CDR3: CASSLSRARTYEQYF; DNA: TGTGCCAGCAGCTTAAGCCGCGCACGGACCTACGAGCAGTACTTC
J: TRBJ2-2; V: TRBV30; size: few; D: TRBD2; CDR3: CAWSSLAGTGELFF; DNA: TGTGCCTGGAGTAGCCTAGCGGGAACCGGGGAGCTGTTTTTT
J: TRBJ2-3; V: TRBV20-1; size: few; D: TRBD2; CDR3: CSARGREIGQYF; DNA: TGCAGTGCTCGCGGGAGGGAGATCGGGCAGTATTTT
J: TRBJ2-6; V: TRBV11-2; size: .; D: .; CDR3: CASSSPLKTVSGANVLTF; DNA: TGTGCCAGCAGCTCCCCCCTCAAGACAGTCTCTGGGGCCAACGTCCTGACTTTC
J: TRBJ2-1; V: TRBV20-1; size: .; D: .; CDR3: CSARERHNSYNEQFF; DNA: TGCAGTGCTAGAGAGAGGCATAACTCCTACAATGAGCAGTTCTTC
J: TRBJ2-7; V: TRBV20-1; size: many; D: .; CDR3: CSARGGTAYEQYF; DNA: TGCAGTGCTAGAGGCGGGACCGCCTACGAGCAGTACTTC
J: TRBJ2-2; V: TRBV29-1; size: few; D: TRBD1; CDR3: CSADRANTGELFF; DNA: TGCAGCGCCGACAGGGCGAACACCGGGGAGCTGTTTTTT
J: TRBJ2-3; V: TRBV28; size: .; D: .; CDR3: CASSPIFQGKDTQYF; DNA: TGTGCCAGCAGTCCCATTTTCCAGGGGAAAGATACGCAGTATTTT
J: TRBJ2-7; V: TRBV10-3; size: many; D: TRBD2; CDR3: CAISDGTSGRAGSYEQYF; DNA: TGTGCCATCAGTGATGGGACTAGCGGGAGGGCAGGGTCCTACGAGCAGTACTTC
J: TRBJ2-5; V: TRBV28; size: many; D: TRBD1; CDR3: CASSLGQGLDQETQYF; DNA: TGTGCCAGCAGCCTCGGACAGGGCCTCGACCAAGAGACCCAGTACTTC
J: TRBJ1-2; V: TRBV6-2/TRBV6-3; size: many; D: TRBD1; CDR3: CASSLLDTGARGYTF; DNA: TGTGCCAGCAGTTTACTCGATACAGGGGCGAGGGGCTACACCTTC
J: TRBJ1-1; V: TRBV12-3/TRBV12-4; size: many; D: TRBD1; CDR3: CASSRKIQGGRNTEAFF; DNA: TGTGCCAGCAGTCGTAAAATACAGGGGGGGAGAAACACTGAAGCTTTCTTT
J: TRBJ2-7; V: TRBV29-1; size: .; D: .; CDR3: CSARCEQYF; DNA: TGCAGCGCCCGGTGCGAGCAGTACTTC
J: TRBJ2-7; V: TRBV7-8; size: .; D: TRBD2; CDR3: CASSLAGTSGIAMYEQYF; DNA: TGTGCCAGCAGCTTAGCGGGGACTAGCGGGATCGCAATGTACGAGCAGTACTTC
J: TRBJ2-5; V: TRBV7-2; size: many; D: .; CDR3: CASSLARRAETQYF; DNA: TGTGCCAGCAGCTTAGCGCGCAGGGCAGAGACCCAGTACTTC
J: TRBJ2-7; V: TRBV6-1; size: many; D: .; CDR3: CASTPGVFDEQYF; DNA: TGTGCCAGCACCCCGGGGGTATTCGACGAGCAGTACTTC
J: TRBJ1-6; V: TRBV5-4; size: .; D: .; CDR3: CASKLQGDNSPLHF; DNA: TGTGCCAGCAAATTGCAGGGAGATAATTCACCCCTCCACTTT
J: TRBJ2-4; V: TRBV14; size: .; D: .; CDR3: CASSQNYAMAKNIQYF; DNA: TGTGCCAGCAGCCAAAATTACGCTATGGCCAAAAACATTCAGTACTTC